The clone carrying this T cell receptor beta chain was counted at least ten times. The source of the sample is a study of spatial heterogeneity in lung cancer. Time point described: sample taken at primary tumor resection. From tumor, nontumor lung or frozen PBMC, whole RNA was taken unsorted for sequencing. The donors were approximately 70 patients with non-small cell lung cancer that was early-stage and untreated. Individual TCR cDNA molecules each bore their own unique molecular identifier. MiXCR was run by TCRdb on the 5' RACE reads, yielding one entry per CDR3 protein. The sample records around 11,000 distinct CDR3 sequences, about 3.7% being singletons. The receptor was derived from a male donor with early-stage non-small cell lung cancer. Sequenced here: normal lung tissue next to the tumor, sampled at surgery.

The CDR3 here is CASSFGLSSRYEQYF. In nucleotides, the CDR3 is TGTGCCAGCAGCTTCGGTTTGAGTTCTCGGTACGAGCAGTACTTC. V gene TRBV7-9 combines with J gene TRBJ2-7; D unresolved. Deletions cut 3 bases from V and 4 bases from J, with 16 bases between. This CDR3 spans 15 amino acids. Germline CDR1 is SEHNR and CDR2 is FQNEAQ (reference sequence).